These T cell receptor beta chains were read from a single sample in a study of vaccination effects on CD4 cells after COVID-19. The antigens of these receptors remain unknown. Repertoires were generated with immunoSEQ multiplex PCR, while TCRdb's copy carries only in-frame clones and drops some. The sample has about 24,000 clones, 72% seen once. The sample here was CD4+ T cells from PBMCs cultured with HCoV-NL63 spike peptides, taken after COVID-19 vaccination. Every receptor here comes from a human donor who received a COVID-19 vaccine. Both conserved end residues are part of each CDR3. A D gene is named only where the DNA matches it firmly. The size entry is marked missing in some rows and otherwise reads once, few, many or a size class.

NA TRBJ1-5 NA TRBV2 CASSENEPNLQPQHF TGTGCCAGCAGTGAAAATGAACCGAACCTCCAGCCCCAGCATTTT
NA TRBJ1-1 NA TRBV5-4 CASTNIGETNTEAFF TGTGCCAGCACCAACATCGGGGAGACAAACACTGAAGCTTTCTTT
TRBD1 TRBJ1-1 NA TRBV9 CASSARTGWATDGEAFF TGTGCCAGCAGCGCGCGGACAGGGTGGGCTACAGATGGAGAAGCTTTCTTT
NA TRBJ2-7 NA TRBV30 CAWRISQREQYF TGTGCCTGGAGAATTTCCCAGCGGGAGCAGTACTTC
TRBD2 TRBJ2-1 NA TRBV5-6 CASSLREGRYNEQFF TGTGCCAGCAGCTTAAGGGAGGGCCGTTACAATGAGCAGTTCTTC
TRBD2 TRBJ2-3 NA TRBV6-5 CASSFSGGADDTQYF TGTGCCAGCAGTTTTAGCGGGGGGGCGGACGATACGCAGTATTTT
NA TRBJ1-2 NA TRBV15 CATSRDPQTETFYGYTF TGTGCCACCAGCAGAGATCCACAGACTGAGACCTTCTATGGCTACACCTTC
NA TRBJ2-7 NA TRBV27 CASSPLPGPSGEQYF TGTGCCAGCAGTCCCCTCCCAGGGCCATCGGGGGAGCAGTACTTC
NA TRBJ2-2 NA TRBV19 CASSIETANTGELFF TGTGCCAGTAGTATAGAGACCGCGAACACCGGGGAGCTGTTTTTT
NA TRBJ1-1 NA TRBV30 CAWAKGLNTEAFF TGTGCCTGGGCCAAGGGGTTGAACACTGAAGCTTTCTTT
NA TRBJ2-2 few TRBV5-6 CASRWGSNTGELFF TGTGCCAGCAGGTGGGGGTCGAACACCGGGGAGCTGTTTTTT
TRBD1 TRBJ2-7 NA TRBV18 CASSPGDRAYEQYF TGTGCCAGCTCACCAGGGGACAGGGCCTACGAGCAGTACTTC
NA TRBJ1-2 NA TRBV3-1/TRBV3-2 CASSESPNYGYTF TGTGCCAGCAGTGAGTCGCCCAACTATGGCTACACCTTC
NA TRBJ2-3 NA TRBV7-8 CASTSHGGLTDTQYF TGTGCCAGCACCTCCCACGGAGGACTCACAGATACGCAGTATTTT
TRBD1 TRBJ2-7 NA TRBV5-1 CASSGDRGYEQYF TGCGCCAGCAGCGGGGACAGGGGCTACGAGCAGTACTTC
NA TRBJ1-2 NA TRBV6-6 CASNQGSGYGYTF TGTGCCAGCAACCAGGGGAGTGGCTATGGCTACACCTTC
TRBD2 TRBJ2-2 NA TRBV6-4 CASGTSGSTGELFF TGTGCCAGCGGGACTAGCGGGAGCACCGGGGAGCTGTTTTTT
TRBD2 TRBJ2-5 NA TRBV4-2 CASSQTGGALETQYF TGTGCCAGCAGCCAAACCGGGGGGGCCTTGGAGACCCAGTACTTC
NA TRBJ2-2 NA TRBV25-1 CASSEWANTGELFF TGTGCCAGCAGTGAATGGGCGAACACCGGGGAGCTGTTTTTT
NA TRBJ1-1 NA TRBV6-1 CASSERAANTEAFF TGTGCCAGCAGTGAAAGGGCAGCTAACACTGAAGCTTTCTTT
TRBD1 TRBJ2-7 NA TRBV3-1/TRBV3-2 CASSQTGTGNEQYF TGTGCCAGCAGCCAGACCGGGACAGGTAACGAGCAGTACTTC
TRBD1 TRBJ1-1 few TRBV20-1 CSAQGATEAFF TGCAGTGCCCAGGGGGCCACTGAAGCTTTCTTT
TRBD2 TRBJ2-1 NA TRBV11-2 CASSKGWRGENIYEQFF TGTGCCAGCAGCAAAGGTTGGCGGGGGGAAAACATTTACGAGCAGTTCTTC
TRBD2 TRBJ2-3 NA TRBV10-3 CAIRASGSTDTQYF TGTGCCATCAGAGCTAGCGGAAGCACAGATACGCAGTATTTT
TRBD2 TRBJ2-3 NA TRBV15 CATSRAPSGGFYTDTQYF TGTGCCACCAGCAGAGCCCCCAGCGGGGGCTTTTACACAGATACGCAGTATTTT
TRBD1 TRBJ2-3 NA TRBV29-1 CSGSGGITDTQYF TGCAGCGGTTCAGGGGGAATCACAGATACGCAGTATTTT
NA TRBJ2-3 NA TRBV25-1 CASSAGSTDTQYF TGTGCCAGCAGCGCCGGGAGCACAGATACGCAGTATTTT
TRBD1 TRBJ1-2 few TRBV25-1 CASSEVGQRYGYTF TGTGCCAGCAGTGAAGTGGGACAGAGATATGGCTACACCTTC
TRBD1 TRBJ1-5 once TRBV2 CASSGTGWNQPQHF TGTGCCAGCAGTGGGACAGGTTGGAATCAGCCCCAGCATTTT
TRBD1 TRBJ1-4 NA TRBV19 CASSPRTGGEKLFF TGTGCCAGTAGTCCTCGGACAGGGGGAGAAAAACTGTTTTTT
NA TRBJ2-1 NA TRBV29-1 CSVVPRTEQFF TGCAGCGTTGTGCCGCGAACTGAGCAGTTCTTC
NA TRBJ2-3 NA TRBV5-1 CASSLGGGGTDTQYF TGCGCCAGCAGCCTTGGAGGCGGGGGCACAGATACGCAGTATTTT
NA TRBJ2-5 NA TRBV25-1 CASSVSGYWETQYF TGTGCCAGCAGTGTCTCAGGGTATTGGGAGACCCAGTACTTC
TRBD1 TRBJ2-7 once TRBV3-1/TRBV3-2 CASSQMLDRVYEQYF TGTGCCAGCAGTCAAATGCTGGACAGGGTCTACGAGCAGTACTTC
NA TRBJ2-3 once TRBV28 CASSLWGGVTGDTQYF TGTGCCAGCAGTTTATGGGGCGGAGTGACGGGAGATACGCAGTATTTT
TRBD1 TRBJ2-7 NA TRBV5-1 CASSLGGIQGIEQYF TGCGCCAGCAGCTTGGGGGGAATACAGGGGATCGAGCAGTACTTC
NA TRBJ1-1 few TRBV6-5 CASSQTNTEAFF TGTGCCAGCAGTCAGACTAACACTGAAGCTTTCTTT
TRBD2 TRBJ2-7 NA TRBV7-9 CASSFGALAGGPDEQYF TGTGCCAGCAGCTTTGGAGCGCTAGCGGGAGGGCCAGACGAGCAGTACTTC
NA TRBJ2-2 NA TRBV4-1 CASSQSPFLRDSGGELFF TGCGCCAGCAGCCAATCTCCCTTTTTGCGGGACAGTGGCGGGGAGCTGTTTTTT
NA TRBJ1-2 NA TRBV30 CAWSVGAGGGYTF TGTGCCTGGAGTGTTGGTGCCGGTGGTGGCTACACCTTC
TRBD2 TRBJ2-2 NA TRBV5-4 CASSLAGLAGNTGELFF TGTGCCAGCAGCTTGGCCGGACTAGCGGGAAACACCGGGGAGCTGTTTTTT
NA TRBJ2-1 NA TRBV5-1 CASSFLTASSYNEQFF TGCGCCAGCAGCTTCTTAACGGCTTCCTCCTACAATGAGCAGTTCTTC